This TCR beta chain derives from a study of tumor and adjacent non-tumor tissue in lung cancer. Study as a whole: There were some 12 adenocarcinoma, 2 squamous cell carcinoma and 1 small cell lung cancer cases.

Whole-study findings and limits: Compared with tumor, normal lung showed significantly lower TCR diversity.

This sample's RNA came from whole unsorted tissue. More than 3 cm separated this lung sample from the edge of the tumor. Donors were chemotherapy-naive, newly diagnosed lung cancer surgical patients in China, August–late 2014. Germline V CDR1 and CDR2: DFQATT, SNEGSKA (reference sequence). The length of the CDR3 is 15 residues. V lost 3 bases and J lost 0; bases outside the gene matches: 5. The library came from three nested PCR rounds adapted from ARM-PCR protocols. MiXCR was run by TCRdb on the multiplex PCR reads, yielding one entry per CDR3 protein. The data hold approximately 100,000 distinct CDR3 sequences, with 60% to 65% observed a single time. The table lists this clonotype with many counts. Its antigen is not identified.

The sample comprised distant non-tumor lung tissue. The rearrangement links TRBV20-1 to TRBJ2-3, with TRBD2 matching over 8 bases. The source of this sequence is a man aged 55 to 70 with non-small cell lung cancer. The chain's CDR3 is CSASGGVGSTDTQYF. Here the CDR3 DNA reads TGCAGTGCTAGCGGGGGGGTGGGGAGCACAGATACGCAGTATTTT.